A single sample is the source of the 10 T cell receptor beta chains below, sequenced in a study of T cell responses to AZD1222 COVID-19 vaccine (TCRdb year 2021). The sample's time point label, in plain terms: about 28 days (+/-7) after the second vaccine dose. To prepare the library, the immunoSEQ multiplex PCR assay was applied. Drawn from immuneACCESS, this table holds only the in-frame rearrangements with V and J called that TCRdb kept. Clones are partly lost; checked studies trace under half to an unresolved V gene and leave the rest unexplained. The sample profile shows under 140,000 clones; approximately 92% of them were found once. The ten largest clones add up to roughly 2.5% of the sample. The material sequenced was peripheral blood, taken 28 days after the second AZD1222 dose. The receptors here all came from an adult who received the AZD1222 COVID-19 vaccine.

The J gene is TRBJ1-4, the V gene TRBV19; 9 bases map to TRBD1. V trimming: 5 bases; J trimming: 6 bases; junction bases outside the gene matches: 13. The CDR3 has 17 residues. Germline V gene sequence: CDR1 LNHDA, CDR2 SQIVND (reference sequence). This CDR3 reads CASSPRTGAPSDEKLFF. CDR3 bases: TGTGCCAGTAGTCCCCGGACAGGGGCCCCTTCGGATGAAAAACTGTTTTTT. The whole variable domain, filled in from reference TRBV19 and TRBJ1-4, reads DGGITQSPKYLFRKEGQNVTLSCEQNLNHDAMYWYRQDPGQGLRLIYYSQIVNDFQKGDIAEGYSVSREKKESFPLTVTSAQKNPTAFYLCASSPRTGAPSDEKLFFGSGTQLSVL.

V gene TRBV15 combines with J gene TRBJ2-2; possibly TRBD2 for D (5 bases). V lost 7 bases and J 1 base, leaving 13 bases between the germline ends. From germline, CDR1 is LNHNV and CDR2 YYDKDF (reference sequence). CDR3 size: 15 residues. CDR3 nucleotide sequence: TGTGCCACCACTACACGCCGGGGGAACACCGGGGAGCTGTTTTTT. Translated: CATTTRRGNTGELFF.

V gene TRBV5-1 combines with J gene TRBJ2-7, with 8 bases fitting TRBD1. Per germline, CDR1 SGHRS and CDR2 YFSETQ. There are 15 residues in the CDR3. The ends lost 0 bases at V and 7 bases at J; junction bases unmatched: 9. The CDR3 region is CASSLVAGGGWEQYF. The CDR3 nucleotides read TGCGCCAGCAGCTTGGTGGCAGGGGGCGGATGGGAGCAGTACTTC.

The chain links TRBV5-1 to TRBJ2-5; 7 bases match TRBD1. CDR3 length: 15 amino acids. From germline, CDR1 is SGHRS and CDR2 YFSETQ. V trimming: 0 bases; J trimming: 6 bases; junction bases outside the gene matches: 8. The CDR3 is CASSLATGVQKTQYF. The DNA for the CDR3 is TGCGCCAGCAGCTTGGCTACAGGGGTTCAGAAGACCCAGTACTTC.

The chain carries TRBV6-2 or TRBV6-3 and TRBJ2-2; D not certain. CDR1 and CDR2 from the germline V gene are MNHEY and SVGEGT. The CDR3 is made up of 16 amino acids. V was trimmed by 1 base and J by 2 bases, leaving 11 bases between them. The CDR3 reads CASSYFLDPNTGELFF. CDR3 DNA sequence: TGTGCCAGCAGTTACTTCTTGGACCCCAACACCGGGGAGCTGTTTTTT.

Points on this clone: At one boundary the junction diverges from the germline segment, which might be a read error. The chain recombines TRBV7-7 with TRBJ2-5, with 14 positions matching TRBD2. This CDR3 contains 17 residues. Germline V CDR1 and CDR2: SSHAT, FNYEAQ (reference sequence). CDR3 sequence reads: CASSSQGLAGASETQYF. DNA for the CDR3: TGTGCTAGCAGCTCCCAGGGACTAGCGGGGGCCAGCGAGACCCAGTACTTC. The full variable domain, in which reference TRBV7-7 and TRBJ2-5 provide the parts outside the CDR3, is GAGVSQSPRYKVTKRGQDVTLRCDPISSHATLYWYQQALGQGPEFLTYFNYEAQPDKSGLPSDRFSAERPEGSISTLTIQRTEQRDSAMYRCASSSQGLAGASETQYFGPGTRLLVL.

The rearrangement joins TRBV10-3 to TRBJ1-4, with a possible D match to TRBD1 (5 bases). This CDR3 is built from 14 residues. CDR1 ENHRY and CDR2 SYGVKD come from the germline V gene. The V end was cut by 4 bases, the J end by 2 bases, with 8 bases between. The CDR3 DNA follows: TGTGCCATCAGTGTTCGGGGGACTAATGAAAAACTGTTTTTT. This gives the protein CAISVRGTNEKLFF.

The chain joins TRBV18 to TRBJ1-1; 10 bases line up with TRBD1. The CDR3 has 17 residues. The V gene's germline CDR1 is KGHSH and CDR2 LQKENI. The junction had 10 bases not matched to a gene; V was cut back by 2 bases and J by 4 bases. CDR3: CASSPKRDRGLVTEAFF. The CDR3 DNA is TGTGCCAGCTCACCAAAGAGGGACAGGGGATTGGTCACTGAAGCTTTCTTT.

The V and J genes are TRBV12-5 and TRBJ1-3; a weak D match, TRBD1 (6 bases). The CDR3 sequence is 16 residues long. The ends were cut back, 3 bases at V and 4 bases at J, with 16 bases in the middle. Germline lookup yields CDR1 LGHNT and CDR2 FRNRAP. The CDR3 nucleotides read TGTGCTAGTGGTTTCCACCGCACAGGGTGGGGAAACACCATATATTTT. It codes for CASGFHRTGWGNTIYF. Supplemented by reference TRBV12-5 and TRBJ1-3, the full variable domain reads DARVTQTPRHKVTEMGQEVTMRCQPILGHNTVFWYRQTMMQGLELLAYFRNRAPLDDSGMPKDRFSAEMPDATLATLKIQPSEPRDSAVYFCASGFHRTGWGNTIYFGEGSWLTVV.

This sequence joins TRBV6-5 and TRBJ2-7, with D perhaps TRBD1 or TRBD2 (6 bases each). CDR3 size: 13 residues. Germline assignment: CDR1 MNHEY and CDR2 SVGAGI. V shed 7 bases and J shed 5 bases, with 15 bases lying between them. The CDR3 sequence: CASKGGGTHEQYF. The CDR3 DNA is TGTGCCAGCAAAGGAGGGGGGACCCACGAGCAGTACTTC.